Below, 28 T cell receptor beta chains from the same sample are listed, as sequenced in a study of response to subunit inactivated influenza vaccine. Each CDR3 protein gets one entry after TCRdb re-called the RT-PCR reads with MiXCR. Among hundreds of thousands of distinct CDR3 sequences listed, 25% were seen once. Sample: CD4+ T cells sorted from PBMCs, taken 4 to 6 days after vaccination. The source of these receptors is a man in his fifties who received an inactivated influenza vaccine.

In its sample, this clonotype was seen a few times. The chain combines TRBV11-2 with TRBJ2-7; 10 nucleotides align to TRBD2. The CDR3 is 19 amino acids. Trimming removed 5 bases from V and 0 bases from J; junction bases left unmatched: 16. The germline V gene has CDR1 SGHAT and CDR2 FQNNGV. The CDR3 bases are TGTGCCAGCAGCATAAGAGGTTCACTAGCGGGGAGACACTCCTACGAGCAGTACTTC. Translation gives CASSIRGSLAGRHSYEQYF.

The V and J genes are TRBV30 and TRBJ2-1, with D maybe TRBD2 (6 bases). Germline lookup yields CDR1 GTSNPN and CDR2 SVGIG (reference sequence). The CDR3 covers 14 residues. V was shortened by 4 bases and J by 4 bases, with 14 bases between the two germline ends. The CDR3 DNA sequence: TGTGCCTGGACCCCGGGACTTGGGTACAATGAGCAGTTCTTC. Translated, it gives CAWTPGLGYNEQFF.

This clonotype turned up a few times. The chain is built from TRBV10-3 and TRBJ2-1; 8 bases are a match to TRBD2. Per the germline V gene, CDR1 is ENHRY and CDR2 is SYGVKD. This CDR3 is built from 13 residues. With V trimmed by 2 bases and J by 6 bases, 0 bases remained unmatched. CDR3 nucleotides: TGTGCCATCAGTGAGACTAGCGGCAATGAGCAGTTCTTC. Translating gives CAISETSGNEQFF.

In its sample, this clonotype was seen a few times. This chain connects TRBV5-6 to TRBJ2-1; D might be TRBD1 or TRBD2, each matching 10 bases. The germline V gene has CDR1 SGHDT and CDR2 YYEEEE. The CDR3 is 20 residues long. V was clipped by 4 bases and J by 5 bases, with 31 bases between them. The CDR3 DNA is TGTGCCAGCAGCCCCGTGACAGGGGGCATCGGGACTAGCGCCGACAATGAGCAGTTCTTC. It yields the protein CASSPVTGGIGTSADNEQFF.

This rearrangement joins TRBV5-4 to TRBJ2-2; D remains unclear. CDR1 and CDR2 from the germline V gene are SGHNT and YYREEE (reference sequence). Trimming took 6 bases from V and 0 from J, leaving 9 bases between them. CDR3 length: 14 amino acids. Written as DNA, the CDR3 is TGTGCCAGCACCAGCCTGGCGAACACCGGGGAGCTGTTTTTT. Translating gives CASTSLANTGELFF. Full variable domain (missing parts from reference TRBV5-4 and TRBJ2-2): ETGVTQSPTHLIKTRGQQVTLRCSSQSGHNTVSWYQQALGQGPQFIFQYYREEENGRGNFPPRFSGLQFPNYSSELNVNALELDDSALYLCASTSLANTGELFFGEGSRLTVL.

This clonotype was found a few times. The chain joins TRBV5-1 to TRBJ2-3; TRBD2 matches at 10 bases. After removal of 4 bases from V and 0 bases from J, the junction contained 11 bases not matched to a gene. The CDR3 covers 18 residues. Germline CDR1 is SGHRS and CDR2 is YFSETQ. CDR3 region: CASSNGLSSGGSTDTQYF. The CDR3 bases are TGCGCCAGCAGCAACGGCCTTTCTAGCGGGGGAAGCACAGATACGCAGTATTTT.

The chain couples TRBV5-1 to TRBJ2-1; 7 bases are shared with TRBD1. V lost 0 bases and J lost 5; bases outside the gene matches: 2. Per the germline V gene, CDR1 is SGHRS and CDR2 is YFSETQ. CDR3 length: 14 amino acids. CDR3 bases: TGCGCCAGCAGCTTGGGGGGACAGCACAATGAGCAGTTCTTC. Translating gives CASSLGGQHNEQFF. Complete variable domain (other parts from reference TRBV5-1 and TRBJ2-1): KAGVTQTPRYLIKTRGQQVTLSCSPISGHRSVSWYQQTPGQGLQFLFEYFSETQRNKGNFPGRFSGRQFSNSRSEMNVSTLELGDSALYLCASSLGGQHNEQFFGPGTRLTVL.

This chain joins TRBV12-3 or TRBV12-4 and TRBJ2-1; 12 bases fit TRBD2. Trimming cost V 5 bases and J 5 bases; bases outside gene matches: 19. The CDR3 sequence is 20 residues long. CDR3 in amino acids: CASSRTGTSGPYGTHNEQFF. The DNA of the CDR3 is TGTGCCAGCAGTCGGACCGGGACTAGCGGGCCCTACGGCACCCACAATGAGCAGTTCTTC.

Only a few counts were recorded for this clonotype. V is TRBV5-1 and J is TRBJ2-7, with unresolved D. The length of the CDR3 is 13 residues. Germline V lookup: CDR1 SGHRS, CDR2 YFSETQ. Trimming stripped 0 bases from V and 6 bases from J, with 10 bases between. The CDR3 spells CASSLGELGEQYF. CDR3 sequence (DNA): TGCGCCAGCAGCTTGGGTGAATTAGGCGAGCAGTACTTC. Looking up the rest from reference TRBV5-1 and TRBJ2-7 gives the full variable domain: KAGVTQTPRYLIKTRGQQVTLSCSPISGHRSVSWYQQTPGQGLQFLFEYFSETQRNKGNFPGRFSGRQFSNSRSEMNVSTLELGDSALYLCASSLGELGEQYFGPGTRLTVT.

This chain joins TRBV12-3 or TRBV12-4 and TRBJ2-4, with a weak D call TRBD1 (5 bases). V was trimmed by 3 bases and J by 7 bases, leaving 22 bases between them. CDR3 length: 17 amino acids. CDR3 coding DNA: TGTGCCAGCAGTTTCTCCCGGACAAAAATAATTGAGAACATTCAGTACTTC. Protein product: CASSFSRTKIIENIQYF.

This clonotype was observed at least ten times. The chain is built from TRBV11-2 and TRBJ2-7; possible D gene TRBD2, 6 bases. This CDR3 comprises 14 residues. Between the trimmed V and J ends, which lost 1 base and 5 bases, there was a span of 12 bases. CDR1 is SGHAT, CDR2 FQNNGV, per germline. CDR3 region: CASSLGPGGNEQYF. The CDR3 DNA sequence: TGTGCCAGCAGCTTAGGCCCCGGCGGGAACGAGCAGTACTTC.

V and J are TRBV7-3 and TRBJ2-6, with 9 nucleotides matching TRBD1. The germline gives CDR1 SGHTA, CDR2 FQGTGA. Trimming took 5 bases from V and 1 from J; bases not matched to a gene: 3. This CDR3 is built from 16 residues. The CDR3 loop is CASSGGTGSGANVLTF. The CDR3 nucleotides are TGTGCCAGCAGCGGGGGGACAGGGTCTGGGGCCAACGTCCTGACTTTC.

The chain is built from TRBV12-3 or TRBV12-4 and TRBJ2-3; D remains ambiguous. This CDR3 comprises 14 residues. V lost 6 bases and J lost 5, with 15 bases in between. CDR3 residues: CASRGSTLRDTQYF. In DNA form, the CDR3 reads TGTGCCAGCAGGGGATCCACTTTGAGAGATACGCAGTATTTT.

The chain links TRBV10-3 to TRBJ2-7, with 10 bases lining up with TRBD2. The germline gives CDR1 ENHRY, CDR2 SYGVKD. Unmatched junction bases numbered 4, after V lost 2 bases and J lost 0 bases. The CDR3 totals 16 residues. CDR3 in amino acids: CAISEGLAASSYEQYF. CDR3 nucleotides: TGTGCCATCAGTGAGGGACTAGCGGCTAGCTCCTACGAGCAGTACTTC.

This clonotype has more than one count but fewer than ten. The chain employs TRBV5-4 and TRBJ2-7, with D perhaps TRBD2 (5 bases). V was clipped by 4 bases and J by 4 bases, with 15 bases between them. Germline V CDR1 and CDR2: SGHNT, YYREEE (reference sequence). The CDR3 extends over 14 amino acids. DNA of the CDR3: TGTGCCAGCAGCAGGGCCCAATCGGGGTACGAGCAGTACTTC. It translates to CASSRAQSGYEQYF.

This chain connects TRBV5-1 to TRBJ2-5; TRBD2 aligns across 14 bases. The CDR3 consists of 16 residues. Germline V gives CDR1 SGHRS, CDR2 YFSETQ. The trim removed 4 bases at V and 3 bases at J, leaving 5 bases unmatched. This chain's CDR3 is CASSLGLAGAEETQYF. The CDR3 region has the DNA TGCGCCAGCAGCCTGGGACTAGCGGGGGCCGAAGAGACCCAGTACTTC.

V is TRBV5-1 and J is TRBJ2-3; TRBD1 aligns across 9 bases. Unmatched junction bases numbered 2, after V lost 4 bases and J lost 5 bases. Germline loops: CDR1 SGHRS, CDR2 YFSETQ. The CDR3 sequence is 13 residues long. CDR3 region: CASSADRGDTQYF. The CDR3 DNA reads TGCGCCAGCAGCGCGGACAGGGGAGATACGCAGTATTTT.

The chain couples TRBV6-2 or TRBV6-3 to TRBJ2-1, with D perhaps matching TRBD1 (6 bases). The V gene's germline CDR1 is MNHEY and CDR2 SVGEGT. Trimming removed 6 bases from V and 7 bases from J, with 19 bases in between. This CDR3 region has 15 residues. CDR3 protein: CASSEPSGASNEQFF. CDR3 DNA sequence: TGTGCCAGCAGCGAGCCGTCAGGGGCCAGTAATGAGCAGTTCTTC.

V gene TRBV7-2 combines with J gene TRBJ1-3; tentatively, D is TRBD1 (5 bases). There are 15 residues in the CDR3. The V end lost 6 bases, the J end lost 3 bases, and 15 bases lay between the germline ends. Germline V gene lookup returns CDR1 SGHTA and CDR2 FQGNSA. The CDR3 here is CASSQQIQGGNTIYF. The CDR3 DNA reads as TGTGCCAGCAGTCAACAAATCCAGGGTGGAAACACCATATATTTT.

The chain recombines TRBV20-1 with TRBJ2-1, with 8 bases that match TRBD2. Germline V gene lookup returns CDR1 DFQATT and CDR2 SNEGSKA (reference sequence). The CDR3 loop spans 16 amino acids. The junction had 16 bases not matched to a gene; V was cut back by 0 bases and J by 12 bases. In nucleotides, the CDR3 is TGCAGTGCTAGAGATACCGGGACTAGGATGCCAGAGGGGCAGTTCTTC. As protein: CSARDTGTRMPEGQFF.

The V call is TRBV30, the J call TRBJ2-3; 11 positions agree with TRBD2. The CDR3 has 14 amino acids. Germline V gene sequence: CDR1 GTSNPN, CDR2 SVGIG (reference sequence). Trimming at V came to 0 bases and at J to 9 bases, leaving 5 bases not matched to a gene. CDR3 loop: CAWSVTSGSVTQYF. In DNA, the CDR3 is TGTGCCTGGAGTGTCACTAGCGGGAGCGTAACGCAGTATTTT.

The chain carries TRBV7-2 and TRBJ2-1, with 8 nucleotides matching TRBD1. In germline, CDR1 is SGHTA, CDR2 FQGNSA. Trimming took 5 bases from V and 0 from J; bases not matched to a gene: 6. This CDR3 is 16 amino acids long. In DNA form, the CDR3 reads TGTGCCAGCAGCGCATGGACAGGGAGCTCCTACAATGAGCAGTTCTTC. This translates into CASSAWTGSSYNEQFF.

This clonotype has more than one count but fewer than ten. The CDR3 loop is CATSRDSWGETQYF. DNA for the CDR3: TGTGCCACCAGCAGAGATTCGTGGGGAGAGACCCAGTACTTC. The V and J genes are TRBV15 and TRBJ2-5; unclear D gene. The CDR3 sequence is 14 residues long. V was trimmed by 0 bases and J by 4 bases, leaving 9 bases between them. Germline V gives CDR1 LNHNV, CDR2 YYDKDF (reference sequence). Together with reference TRBV15 and TRBJ2-5, the CDR3 gives the full variable domain: DAMVIQNPRYQVTQFGKPVTLSCSQTLNHNVMYWYQQKSSQAPKLLFHYYDKDFNNEADTPDNFQSRRPNTSFCFLDIRSPGLGDTAMYLCATSRDSWGETQYFGPGTRLLVL.

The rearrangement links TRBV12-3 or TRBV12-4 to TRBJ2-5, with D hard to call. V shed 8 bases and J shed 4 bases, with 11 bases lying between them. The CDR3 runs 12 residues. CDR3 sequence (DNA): TGTGCCAGCTCGGCTCTGCGAGAGACCCAGTACTTC. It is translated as CASSALRETQYF.

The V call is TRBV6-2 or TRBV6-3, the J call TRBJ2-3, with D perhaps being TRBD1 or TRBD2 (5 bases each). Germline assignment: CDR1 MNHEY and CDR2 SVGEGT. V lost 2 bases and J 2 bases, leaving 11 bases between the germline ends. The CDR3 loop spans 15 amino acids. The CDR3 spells CASSYGTENTDTQYF. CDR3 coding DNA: TGTGCCAGCAGTTACGGGACGGAAAACACAGATACGCAGTATTTT.

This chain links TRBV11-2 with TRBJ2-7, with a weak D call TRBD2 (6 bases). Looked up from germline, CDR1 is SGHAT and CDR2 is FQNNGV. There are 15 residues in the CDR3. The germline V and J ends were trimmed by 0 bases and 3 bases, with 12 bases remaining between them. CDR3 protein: CASSLDLTSSYEQYF. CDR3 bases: TGTGCCAGCAGCTTAGATCTAACTAGCAGCTACGAGCAGTACTTC.

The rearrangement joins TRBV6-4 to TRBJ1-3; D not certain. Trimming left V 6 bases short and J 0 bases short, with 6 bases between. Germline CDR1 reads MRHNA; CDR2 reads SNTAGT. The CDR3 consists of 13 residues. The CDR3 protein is CASSEGSGNTIYF. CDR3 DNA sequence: TGTGCCAGCAGCGAAGGCTCTGGAAACACCATATATTTT.

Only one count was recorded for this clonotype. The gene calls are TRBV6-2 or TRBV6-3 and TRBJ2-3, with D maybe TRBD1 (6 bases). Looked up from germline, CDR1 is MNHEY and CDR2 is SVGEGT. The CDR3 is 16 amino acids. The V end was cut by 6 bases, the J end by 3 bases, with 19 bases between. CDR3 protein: CASRHMTGSGTDTQYF. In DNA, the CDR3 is TGTGCCAGCAGACACATGACAGGTAGTGGGACAGATACGCAGTATTTT.